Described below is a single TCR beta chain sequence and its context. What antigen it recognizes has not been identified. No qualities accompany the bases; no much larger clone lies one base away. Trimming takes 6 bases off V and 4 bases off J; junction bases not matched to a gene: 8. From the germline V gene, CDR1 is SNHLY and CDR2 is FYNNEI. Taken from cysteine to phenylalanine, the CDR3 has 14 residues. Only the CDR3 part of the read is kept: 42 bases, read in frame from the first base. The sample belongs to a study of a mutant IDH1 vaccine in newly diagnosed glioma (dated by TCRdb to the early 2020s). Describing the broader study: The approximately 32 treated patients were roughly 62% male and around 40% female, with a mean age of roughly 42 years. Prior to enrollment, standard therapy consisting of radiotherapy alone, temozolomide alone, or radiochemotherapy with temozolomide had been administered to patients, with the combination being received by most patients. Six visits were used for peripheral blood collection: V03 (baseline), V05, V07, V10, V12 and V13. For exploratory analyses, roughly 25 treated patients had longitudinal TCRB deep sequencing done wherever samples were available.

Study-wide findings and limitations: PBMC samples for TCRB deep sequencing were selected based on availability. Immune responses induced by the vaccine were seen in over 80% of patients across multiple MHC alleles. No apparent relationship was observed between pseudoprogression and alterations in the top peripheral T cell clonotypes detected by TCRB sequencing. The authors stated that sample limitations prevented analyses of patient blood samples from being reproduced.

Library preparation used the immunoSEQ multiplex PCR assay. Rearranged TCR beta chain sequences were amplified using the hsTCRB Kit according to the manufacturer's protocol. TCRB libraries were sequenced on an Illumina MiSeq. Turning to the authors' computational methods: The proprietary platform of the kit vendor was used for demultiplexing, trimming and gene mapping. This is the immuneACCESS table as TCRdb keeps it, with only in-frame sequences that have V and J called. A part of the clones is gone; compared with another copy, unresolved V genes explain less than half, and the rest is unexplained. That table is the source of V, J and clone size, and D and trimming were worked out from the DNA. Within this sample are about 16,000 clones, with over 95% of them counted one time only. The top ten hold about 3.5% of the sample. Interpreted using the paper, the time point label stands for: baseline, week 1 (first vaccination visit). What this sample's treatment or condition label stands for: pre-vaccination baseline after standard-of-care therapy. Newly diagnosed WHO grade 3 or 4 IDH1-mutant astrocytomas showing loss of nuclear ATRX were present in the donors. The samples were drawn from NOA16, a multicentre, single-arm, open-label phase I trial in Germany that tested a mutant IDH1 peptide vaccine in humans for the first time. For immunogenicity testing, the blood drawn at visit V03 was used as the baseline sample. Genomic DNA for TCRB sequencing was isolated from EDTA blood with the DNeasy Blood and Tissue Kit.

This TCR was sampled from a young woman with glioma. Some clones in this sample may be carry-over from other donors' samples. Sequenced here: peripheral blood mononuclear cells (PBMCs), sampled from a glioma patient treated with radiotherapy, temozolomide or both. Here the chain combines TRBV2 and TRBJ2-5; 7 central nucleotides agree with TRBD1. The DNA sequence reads TGTGCCAGCAGCCGACAGGGAATTCGAGAGACCCAGTACTTC. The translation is CASSRQGIRETQYF.